This T cell receptor beta chain comes out of a study of PD-L1 blockade in urothelial cancer. Looking at the study overall: Males with urothelial cancer arising in the bladder constituted most of the 29 patients. Analyses used blood from 3 weeks (second dose) and 6 weeks after treatment start.

The table came from immunoSEQ multiplex PCR; TCRdb's copy has only in-frame clones and leaves some out. Of approximately 52,000 clones in the sample, 70% to 85% were seen once. Patients had urothelial carcinoma that was locally advanced or metastatic. The input for sequencing was PBMCs, taken around atezolizumab (anti-PD-L1) treatment. The sequence was obtained from a man between 65 and 79 years old with urothelial cancer.

CDR3 amino acids: CASSQGLWQVDRPYEQYF. The CDR3 nucleotides read TGCGCCAGCAGCCAGGGGCTCTGGCAAGTCGACCGACCCTACGAGCAGTACTTC. This chain joins TRBV4-3 and TRBJ2-7; D is possibly TRBD1 (5 bases). The germline V gene has CDR1 LGHNA and CDR2 YSLEER. V gave up 3 bases and J gave up 2 bases, with 23 bases separating them. This CDR3 has 18 amino acids.